The 10 T cell receptor beta chains reported below all come from one sample, sequenced in a study of CD8 T cells in Susac syndrome (dated by TCRdb to between 2018 and 2020). Library construction relied on the immunoSEQ multiplex PCR assay. RNA was extracted using the RNeasy kit, and roughly 0.45 to 1 ug of the RNA was reverse transcribed with random hexamers. The public reads were run again by TCRdb, first through fastp at Q25 and then through MiXCR, and only productive beta chains were kept. For every CDR3 protein sequence, its rows merge into one entry that carries the most common genes and DNA. The sample includes about 120,000 distinct CDR3 sequences, with less than 95% observed a single time. Clones ranked in the top ten supply 0.098% of the sample. Sequenced input: CD4+ T cells from PBMCs. The receptors come from a human donor in good health.

This rearrangement joins TRBV7-3 to TRBJ2-3; D is uncertain. The V and J ends lost 4 bases and 6 bases respectively, with 11 bases between them. The CDR3 totals 13 residues. From germline, CDR1 is SGHTA and CDR2 FQGTGA. CDR3 bases: TGTGCCAGCAGCTCACAAGATTCGGATACGCAGTATTTT. This sequence encodes CASSSQDSDTQYF. Full variable domain (missing parts from reference TRBV7-3 and TRBJ2-3): GAGVSQTPSNKVTEKGKYVELRCDPISGHTALYWYRQSLGQGPEFLIYFQGTGAADDSGLPNDRFFAVRPEGSVSTLKIQRTERGDSAVYLCASSSQDSDTQYFGPGTRLTVL.

The CDR3 is CASSDRGGGNQPQHF. The CDR3 region has the DNA TGTGCCAGCAGTGATAGGGGGGGCGGCAATCAGCCCCAGCATTTT. The chain uses TRBV2 and TRBJ1-5, with D tentatively TRBD1 (6 bases). Germline assignment: CDR1 SNHLY and CDR2 FYNNEI. This CDR3 has 15 residues. Trimming cost V 3 bases and J 2 bases, with 11 bases left between them.

The chain couples TRBV6-5 to TRBJ1-5; D is ambiguous. Germline assignment: CDR1 MNHEY and CDR2 SVGAGI. This CDR3 contains 14 residues. With 6 bases removed from V and 0 bases from J, the gap between germline ends came to 9 bases. The CDR3 sequence is CASSPSHSNQPQHF. The CDR3 bases are TGTGCCAGCAGCCCGAGTCATAGCAATCAGCCCCAGCATTTT.

V and J are TRBV5-4 and TRBJ2-5; 9 bases map to TRBD2. The CDR3 has 15 amino acids. Germline CDR1 and CDR2: SGHNT and YYREEE (reference sequence). V dropped 4 bases and J dropped 5; count of bases not matched to a gene: 9. In DNA form, the CDR3 reads TGTGCCAGCAGCACCCCAGCGGGAGGCCACGAGACCCAGTACTTC. This encodes CASSTPAGGHETQYF.

This clonotype came up once. The V and J genes are TRBV9 and TRBJ2-5; 9 bases line up with TRBD1. Germline V gene sequence: CDR1 SGDLS, CDR2 YYNGEE. Trimming cost V 0 bases and J 5 bases; bases outside gene matches: 2. There are 14 residues in the CDR3. The CDR3 sequence is CASSVEGQGETQYF. CDR3 sequence (DNA): TGTGCCAGCAGCGTAGAGGGACAGGGTGAGACCCAGTACTTC.

The genes are TRBV4-3 and TRBJ2-1, with 7 bases matching TRBD2. With 1 base clipped from V and 4 bases from J, the junction kept 7 bases outside the gene matches. The length of the CDR3 is 16 residues. Germline V lookup: CDR1 LGHNA, CDR2 YSLEER. The CDR3 spells CASSQVNSGRYNEQFF. The CDR3, as DNA: TGCGCCAGCAGCCAAGTAAATAGCGGGCGTTACAATGAGCAGTTCTTC.

The chain is built from TRBV12-3 or TRBV12-4 and TRBJ2-7, with D tentatively TRBD1 (6 bases). This CDR3 has 14 amino acids. Deletions cut 7 bases from V and 7 bases from J, with 20 bases between. For the CDR3, the DNA is TGTGCCAGCACCACGCTGACAGGTCAGGGGGAGCAGTACTTC. Translation: CASTTLTGQGEQYF.

The V call is TRBV20-1, the J call TRBJ2-3; 7 bases map to TRBD2. This CDR3 spans 13 amino acids. The J segment lost 0 bases and the V segment lost 5 bases, leaving 2 bases of the junction unmatched. Germline V lookup: CDR1 DFQATT, CDR2 SNEGSKA (reference sequence). Here the CDR3 reads CSAPAGSTDTQYF. Here the CDR3 DNA reads TGCAGTGCTCCAGCGGGGAGCACAGATACGCAGTATTTT.

This chain's CDR3 is CSARPRTTLYNEQFF. CDR3 DNA sequence: TGCAGTGCTAGACCCCGGACTACCCTCTACAATGAGCAGTTCTTC. The chain recombines TRBV20-1 with TRBJ2-1, with D tentatively TRBD2 (6 bases). CDR1 and CDR2 (germline): DFQATT, SNEGSKA (reference sequence). The CDR3 loop spans 15 amino acids. V lost 2 bases to trimming and J lost 3 bases, with 14 bases between them.

The chain carries TRBV19 and TRBJ2-1; D is uncertain. Trimming cost V 4 bases and J 2 bases, with 9 bases left between them. This CDR3 comprises 14 residues. CDR1 is LNHDA and CDR2 is SQIVND in the germline V gene (reference sequence). The CDR3 sequence is CASSTTATYNEQFF. The CDR3 DNA reads as TGTGCCAGTAGTACAACAGCTACCTACAATGAGCAGTTCTTC.